The 5 T cell receptor beta chains below were found in one sample sequenced in a study of T cell responses to AZD1222 COVID-19 vaccine. Sequenced by immunoSEQ multiplex PCR; TCRdb stores in-frame clones only, minus some. In the table there are roughly 130,000 clones, 91% of which are singletons. The sequencing here drew on peripheral blood, taken on day 0 of AZD1222 vaccination. These receptors all stem from an adult in good health.

The J gene is TRBJ2-1, the V gene TRBV4-3, with TRBD1 identical over 8 bases. CDR1 is LGHNA, CDR2 YSLEER, per germline. V trimming: 2 bases; J trimming: 9 bases; junction bases outside the gene matches: 18. The CDR3 runs 18 residues. CDR3 in amino acids: CASSQRDNLDRERGEQFF. The CDR3 nucleotides read TGCGCCAGCAGCCAAAGGGACAATTTGGACAGGGAGAGAGGTGAGCAGTTCTTC.

This clone came up once. The rearrangement links TRBV27 to TRBJ1-3, with 8 bases matching TRBD1. Germline lookup yields CDR1 MNHEY and CDR2 SMNVEV (reference sequence). Unmatched junction bases numbered 9, after V lost 7 bases and J lost 4 bases. The CDR3 is made up of 15 amino acids. The CDR3 is CASKPDRAAGNTIYF. The CDR3 nucleotides are TGTGCCAGCAAACCGGACAGGGCGGCGGGAAACACCATATATTTT.

The rearrangement links TRBV5-4 to TRBJ2-3, with 7 bases that match TRBD2. CDR3 length: 13 residues. Germline V gene data show CDR1 as SGHNT and CDR2 as YYREEE (reference sequence). The trim removed 0 bases at V and 12 bases at J, leaving 7 bases unmatched. CDR3 residues: CASSLEPLAAQYF. CDR3 nucleotides: TGTGCCAGCAGCTTGGAACCCCTAGCGGCACAGTATTTT. Variable domain in full (rest from reference TRBV5-4 and TRBJ2-3): ETGVTQSPTHLIKTRGQQVTLRCSSQSGHNTVSWYQQALGQGPQFIFQYYREEENGRGNFPPRFSGLQFPNYSSELNVNALELDDSALYLCASSLEPLAAQYFGPGTRLTVL.

The rearrangement joins TRBV4-3 to TRBJ1-2; tentative D call: TRBD1 (5 bases). Deletions cut 0 bases from V and 3 bases from J, with 14 bases between. The CDR3 totals 16 residues. CDR1 is LGHNA, CDR2 YSLEER, per germline. The CDR3 sequence is CASSQDPEGRYYGYTF. For the CDR3, the DNA is TGCGCCAGCAGCCAAGATCCCGAGGGACGGTACTATGGCTACACCTTC.

CDR3 nucleotides: TGTGCCAGTAGTCCCCCCGGGACTAGCCAAGCGCAGTACTTC. Amino acid sequence: CASSPPGTSQAQYF. V gene TRBV19 combines with J gene TRBJ2-7; TRBD2 agrees at 9 bases. The CDR3 contains 14 residues. CDR1 and CDR2 from the germline V gene are LNHDA and SQIVND (reference sequence). The V segment lost 5 bases and the J segment 9 bases; nucleotides outside the gene matches: 11.